This is a list of T cell receptor beta chains from one sample in a study of graft-versus-host responses after intestinal transplantation. These receptors' targets are unknown. Only in-frame clones appear in the TCRdb table, and some are missing; sequencing was by immunoSEQ multiplex PCR. The sample gives approximately 79,000 clones, roughly 85% of which show up once; 0.65% to 0.95% is in the top ten. The sequences come from unstimulated CD4+ T cells sorted from spleen or lymph node cells, collected before intestinal transplant. The receptors originated from a human donor who received an intestinal transplant. The CDR3 runs from the conserved cysteine through the conserved F or W. The order of the fields is D gene, J gene, clone size, V gene, CDR3 protein, CDR3 DNA. The D gene is left open where the match is weak. Some rows have no size entry. The others give once, few or many, or a class for an expanded clone.

d_gene: -
j_gene: TRBJ1-2
abundance: -
v_gene: TRBV7-7
CDR3aa: CASSPPDSKANYGYTF
CDR3nt: TGTGCTAGCAGCCCCCCAGACAGTAAAGCTAACTATGGCTACACCTTC

d_gene: -
j_gene: TRBJ2-5
abundance: -
v_gene: TRBV19
CDR3aa: CASSAPGTLQETQYF
CDR3nt: TGTGCCAGTAGCGCCCCAGGGACACTCCAAGAGACCCAGTACTTC

d_gene: TRBD1
j_gene: TRBJ1-2
abundance: -
v_gene: TRBV27
CDR3aa: CASSWGQGRGGYTF
CDR3nt: TGTGCCAGCAGTTGGGGACAGGGGCGAGGTGGCTACACCTTC

d_gene: -
j_gene: TRBJ2-3
abundance: few
v_gene: TRBV4-2
CDR3aa: CASSQGVADATDTQYF
CDR3nt: TGTGCCAGCAGCCAAGGAGTAGCGGACGCCACAGATACGCAGTATTTT

d_gene: TRBD1
j_gene: TRBJ2-3
abundance: -
v_gene: TRBV12-5
CDR3aa: CASGFPDRPDPLVSTDTQYF
CDR3nt: TGTGCTAGTGGTTTCCCGGACAGGCCCGACCCACTAGTGAGCACAGATACGCAGTATTTT

d_gene: TRBD2
j_gene: TRBJ2-1
abundance: -
v_gene: TRBV7-8
CDR3aa: CASSQRGPYNEQFF
CDR3nt: TGTGCCAGCAGCCAGCGGGGGCCGTACAATGAGCAGTTCTTC

d_gene: TRBD2
j_gene: TRBJ2-2
abundance: -
v_gene: TRBV11-2
CDR3aa: CASILHGGARNTGELFF
CDR3nt: TGTGCCAGCATCCTTCACGGGGGGGCCCGGAACACCGGGGAGCTGTTTTTT

d_gene: -
j_gene: TRBJ2-7
abundance: -
v_gene: TRBV19
CDR3aa: CASSIDFDTGGSYEQYF
CDR3nt: TGTGCCAGTAGTATAGACTTCGACACCGGGGGATCCTACGAGCAGTACTTC

d_gene: -
j_gene: TRBJ1-2
abundance: -
v_gene: TRBV10-3
CDR3aa: CAISQGITMGYTF
CDR3nt: TGTGCCATCAGTCAGGGCATAACTATGGGCTACACCTTC

d_gene: -
j_gene: TRBJ1-6
abundance: -
v_gene: TRBV23-1
CDR3aa: CASSHPLGKALANSPLHF
CDR3nt: TGCGCCAGCAGTCACCCCTTAGGCAAAGCCCTAGCTAATTCACCCCTCCACTTT

d_gene: TRBD2
j_gene: TRBJ2-7
abundance: -
v_gene: TRBV2
CDR3aa: CASRGTSPVEEQYF
CDR3nt: TGTGCCAGCAGGGGGACTAGCCCCGTCGAGGAGCAGTACTTC

d_gene: -
j_gene: TRBJ2-5
abundance: -
v_gene: TRBV5-1
CDR3aa: CASSLTGDQETQYF
CDR3nt: TGCGCCAGCAGCTTGACGGGGGACCAAGAGACCCAGTACTTC

d_gene: TRBD1
j_gene: TRBJ1-2
abundance: -
v_gene: TRBV28
CDR3aa: CASLADRDYGYTF
CDR3nt: TGTGCCAGCCTAGCGGACAGGGACTATGGCTACACCTTC

d_gene: -
j_gene: TRBJ2-7
abundance: -
v_gene: TRBV23-1
CDR3aa: CASSHTDQGAYEQYF
CDR3nt: TGCGCCAGCAGTCATACGGACCAGGGTGCCTACGAGCAGTACTTC

d_gene: TRBD2
j_gene: TRBJ2-7
abundance: -
v_gene: TRBV27
CDR3aa: CASHRVLTGTSFPSSYEQYF
CDR3nt: TGTGCCAGCCACCGGGTCCTCACCGGGACTAGTTTTCCCAGCTCCTACGAGCAGTACTTC

d_gene: -
j_gene: TRBJ2-1
abundance: once
v_gene: TRBV7-9
CDR3aa: CASSPGISPFF
CDR3nt: TGTGCCAGCAGCCCCGGGATTAGCCCGTTCTTC

d_gene: TRBD1
j_gene: TRBJ2-7
abundance: -
v_gene: TRBV11-2
CDR3aa: CASSLDQGDPWVSSYEQYF
CDR3nt: TGTGCCAGCAGCTTAGACCAGGGGGACCCATGGGTCTCCTCCTACGAGCAGTACTTC

d_gene: -
j_gene: TRBJ1-2
abundance: -
v_gene: TRBV2
CDR3aa: CASRSGGSDGYTF
CDR3nt: TGTGCCAGCAGATCCGGGGGGTCCGATGGCTACACCTTC

d_gene: -
j_gene: TRBJ1-2
abundance: -
v_gene: TRBV30
CDR3aa: CAWSVQASYGYTF
CDR3nt: TGTGCCTGGAGTGTACAGGCTAGCTATGGCTACACCTTC

d_gene: TRBD1
j_gene: TRBJ1-4
abundance: -
v_gene: TRBV4-1
CDR3aa: CASSPIGSRGGQGNEKLFF
CDR3nt: TGCGCCAGCAGTCCGATAGGATCGCGGGGCGGACAGGGAAATGAAAAACTGTTTTTT

d_gene: TRBD2
j_gene: TRBJ2-7
abundance: -
v_gene: TRBV4-2
CDR3aa: CASSQVGSGNEQYF
CDR3nt: TGTGCCAGCAGCCAAGTAGGCAGCGGGAACGAGCAGTACTTC

d_gene: -
j_gene: TRBJ2-7
abundance: -
v_gene: TRBV6-7
CDR3aa: CASSYMGSPGYEQYF
CDR3nt: TGTGCCAGCAGTTACATGGGGAGTCCCGGCTACGAGCAGTACTTC